This T cell receptor beta chain comes out of a study of early T cells in non-severe SARS-CoV-2 infection. Whole-study context: The chains were unpaired, and the sequenced material was bulk RNA from unsorted whole blood.

On this clonotype itself: Its antigen is as yet unknown.

Individual cDNA molecules received unique molecular identifiers. TCRdb ran MiXCR on the 5' RACE reads and lists one entry per CDR3 protein. The table includes 60,000 to 75,000 distinct CDR3 sequences, approximately 12% detected once. Whole-study results and caveats: Using VDJdb, the matching emphasized anti-spike CD8 responses while missing private and CD4 specificities.

The J segment lost 5 bases and the V segment lost 5 bases, leaving 16 bases of the junction unmatched. Germline values: CDR1 SGHRS, CDR2 YFSETQ. This CDR3 is 17 amino acids long. This clonotype was sampled from an adult who was a healthcare worker with PCR-confirmed SARS-CoV-2 infection or an uninfected control (not recorded which). The chain combines TRBV5-1 with TRBJ2-7; 10 positions match TRBD1. Material for sequencing was whole blood. The CDR3 sequence: CASRIGQGVARRNEQYF. The CDR3 nucleotides are TGCGCCAGCAGGATTGGACAGGGGGTTGCTAGACGAAACGAGCAGTACTTC.